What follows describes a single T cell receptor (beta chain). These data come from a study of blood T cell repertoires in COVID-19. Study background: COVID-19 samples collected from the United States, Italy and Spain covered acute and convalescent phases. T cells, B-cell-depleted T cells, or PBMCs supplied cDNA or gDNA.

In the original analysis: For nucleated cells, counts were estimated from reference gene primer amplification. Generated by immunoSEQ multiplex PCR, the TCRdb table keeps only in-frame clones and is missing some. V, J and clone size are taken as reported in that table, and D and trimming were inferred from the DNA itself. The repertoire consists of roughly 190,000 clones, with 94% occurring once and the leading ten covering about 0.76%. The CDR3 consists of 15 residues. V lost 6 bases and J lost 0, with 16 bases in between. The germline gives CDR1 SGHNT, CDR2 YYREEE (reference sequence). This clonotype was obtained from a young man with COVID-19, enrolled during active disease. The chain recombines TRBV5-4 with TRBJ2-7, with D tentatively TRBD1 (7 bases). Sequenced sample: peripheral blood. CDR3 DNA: TGTGCCAGCACCGCGGGACAGCCCGGCTCCTACGAGCAGTACTTC. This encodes CASTAGQPGSYEQYF.